These 7 T cell receptor beta chains were sequenced from one sample in a study of identical twins. TCRdb fed the 5' RACE reads into MiXCR, producing one record per CDR3 protein. The sample includes about 520,000 distinct CDR3 sequences, approximately 22% of them seen just once. These same data were also listed under a study on T cells expressing NK-cell markers.

The sequenced sample consisted of CD4+ T cells sorted from blood. The source is a woman under 30 in good health.

The CDR3 DNA follows: TGCGCCAGCAGCGGGAGTAGCGGCCCCACCGGGGAGCTGTTTTTT. It is translated as CASSGSSGPTGELFF. V usage is TRBV5-1 and J usage is TRBJ2-2; a possible D gene is TRBD2 (6 bases). The CDR3 spans 15 residues. Deletions cut 4 bases from V and 4 bases from J, with 14 bases between. Per germline, CDR1 SGHRS and CDR2 YFSETQ. The full variable domain, its missing parts supplied by reference TRBV5-1 and TRBJ2-2, is KAGVTQTPRYLIKTRGQQVTLSCSPISGHRSVSWYQQTPGQGLQFLFEYFSETQRNKGNFPGRFSGRQFSNSRSEMNVSTLELGDSALYLCASSGSSGPTGELFFGEGSRLTVL.

There are many counts of this clonotype. V is TRBV7-9 and J is TRBJ2-1; D remains ambiguous. V gave up 4 bases and J gave up 10 bases, with 8 bases separating them. Germline V lookup: CDR1 SEHNR, CDR2 FQNEAQ (reference sequence). The CDR3 is 11 amino acids. The CDR3 spells CASSSSREQFF. The CDR3, as DNA: TGTGCCAGCAGCTCTTCACGGGAGCAGTTCTTC.

This clonotype was recorded a few times. The J gene is TRBJ2-5, the V gene TRBV12-3 or TRBV12-4, with D uncertain. CDR3 length: 13 residues. Between the trimmed V and J ends, which lost 4 bases and 4 bases, there was a span of 10 bases. The CDR3 loop reads CASSSGFGETQYF. The CDR3 bases are TGTGCCAGCAGTTCGGGTTTTGGAGAGACCCAGTACTTC.

This clonotype was detected only a few times. The chain links TRBV6-1 to TRBJ2-2; D tentatively reads TRBD1 or TRBD2 (7 bases each). The CDR3 covers 16 residues. CDR1 is MNHNS, CDR2 SASEGT, per germline. The V end lost 6 bases, the J end lost 5 bases, and 19 bases lay between the germline ends. Here the CDR3 reads CASRAPGGGRTGELFF. The CDR3 nucleotides are TGTGCCAGCAGGGCCCCAGGGGGGGGGCGAACCGGGGAGCTGTTTTTT.

A few counts support this clonotype. The chain employs TRBV2 and TRBJ2-5; the D is unclear. CDR1 and CDR2 from the germline V gene are SNHLY and FYNNEI. V was clipped by 6 bases and J by 5 bases, with 10 bases between them. The CDR3 loop spans 12 amino acids. CDR3 nucleotide sequence: TGTGCCAGCAGGACCGAGGTGGAGACCCAGTACTTC. This encodes CASRTEVETQYF.

This clonotype was seen a handful of times. The chain employs TRBV29-1 and TRBJ2-1; D unclear. Trimming stripped 5 bases from V and 6 bases from J, with 11 bases between. The CDR3 spans 12 residues. Germline lookup yields CDR1 SQVTM and CDR2 ANQGSEA. CDR3 DNA: TGCAGCGTTTCCCGTGGGATCAATGAGCAGTTCTTC. This sequence encodes CSVSRGINEQFF.

In this sample, this clonotype turned up a few times. The CDR3 is CASSLGSLGGSYEQYF. The CDR3 DNA is TGTGCCAGCAGCTTAGGGTCTTTGGGAGGGTCCTACGAGCAGTACTTC. This chain joins TRBV11-2 and TRBJ2-7, with 7 bases matching TRBD2. V dropped 1 base and J dropped 1; count of bases not matched to a gene: 7. CDR3 length: 16 amino acids. CDR1 SGHAT and CDR2 FQNNGV come from the germline V gene.